Below, 20 T cell receptor beta chains from the same sample are listed, as sequenced in a study of Graves' ophthalmopathy and Graves' hyperthyroidism. TCR beta CDR3 amplification used RNA transcripts. The workflow started with a first-round RT-PCR run with HTBI primers and then moved on to a second-round multiplex PCR. Each CDR3 protein is one row after TCRdb ran MiXCR on the multiplex PCR reads. This table holds 500,000 to 700,000 distinct CDR3 sequences, under 45% found once. The sample was peripheral blood or thyroid tissue (not recorded which). Receptors originate from an adult man with Graves' hyperthyroidism.

J is TRBJ1-6 and V is TRBV18; 7 nucleotides match TRBD1. Germline CDR1 reads KGHSH; CDR2 reads LQKENI. After removal of 4 bases from V and 7 bases from J, the junction contained 4 bases not matched to a gene. This CDR3 is built from 14 residues. CDR3 sequence: CASSQDRVNSPLHF. Written as DNA, the CDR3 is TGTGCCAGCTCACAAGACAGGGTAAATTCACCCCTCCACTTT. Full variable domain (remainder filled in from reference TRBV18 and TRBJ1-6): NAGVMQNPRHLVRRRGQEARLRCSPMKGHSHVYWYRQLPEEGLKFMVYLQKENIIDESGMPKERFSAEFPKEGPSILRIQQVVRGDSAAYFCASSQDRVNSPLHFGNGTRLTVT.

Turning to this clonotype: Because the CDR3 is missing its conserved closing phenylalanine or tryptophan, this is likely a read error. The V call is TRBV18, the J call TRBJ2-5, with D uncertain. The germline CDR1 and CDR2 sequences are KGHSH and LQKENI. V was clipped by 4 bases and J by 6 bases, with 15 bases between them. The CDR3 is made up of 14 amino acids. The CDR3 DNA follows: TGTGCCAGCTCACGGGATACGTCTGGGAAGACCCAGTACCTC. It translates to CASSRDTSGKTQYL.

This clonotype has at least ten counts. The chain employs TRBV5-6 and TRBJ2-7, with 8 bases identical to TRBD2. The CDR3 is 16 residues long. Germline assignment: CDR1 SGHDT and CDR2 YYEEEE. With V trimmed by 5 bases and J by 0 bases, 10 bases remained unmatched. The chain's CDR3 is CASSSSLGLVSYEQYF. CDR3 DNA sequence: TGTGCCAGCAGTTCCTCCCTGGGACTAGTCTCCTACGAGCAGTACTTC.

CDR3 DNA sequence: TGTGCCAGCATGACAGGGAGTTCAAGGGATACGCAGTATTTT. It is translated as CASMTGSSRDTQYF. V usage is TRBV7-8 and J usage is TRBJ2-3, with 7 bases matching TRBD1. Per germline, CDR1 SGHVS and CDR2 FQNEAQ. This CDR3 is built from 14 residues. V was clipped by 7 bases and J by 6 bases; unmatched bases: 10.

The chain links TRBV11-2 to TRBJ2-5, with D hard to call. Trimming cost V 4 bases and J 5 bases, with 17 bases left between them. This CDR3 comprises 15 residues. CDR1 SGHAT and CDR2 FQNNGV come from the germline V gene. The CDR3 DNA reads as TGTGCCAGCAGCTCGGCGAAAGGGATAAGGGAGACCCAGTACTTC. Its translation is CASSSAKGIRETQYF.

This clonotype was observed once. A much larger clone differs from this one at a single base, so this may be a read error. This chain links TRBV20-1 with TRBJ2-7; 8 nucleotides match TRBD2. From germline, CDR1 is DFQATT and CDR2 SNEGSKA (reference sequence). This CDR3 has 16 amino acids. CDR3 loop: CSARDPGGVKSYGQYF. The CDR3 region has the DNA TGCAGTGCTAGAGATCCGGGGGGGGTGAAGTCCTACGGGCAGTACTTC.

The chain employs TRBV29-1 and TRBJ1-2, with unresolved D. CDR1 is SQVTM and CDR2 is ANQGSEA in the germline V gene. The CDR3 loop spans 13 amino acids. The DNA of the CDR3 is TGCAGTGCCGGGCTCAGGACGCGAAACGGCTACACCTTC. This encodes CSAGLRTRNGYTF. The variable domain in full, with the rest retrieved from reference TRBV29-1 and TRBJ1-2, is SAVISQKPSRDICQRGTSLTIQCQVDSQVTMMFWYRQQPGQSLTLIATANQGSEATYESGFVIDKFPISRPNLTFSTLTVSNMSPEDSSIYLCSAGLRTRNGYTFGSGTRLTVV.

This chain uses TRBV6-1 with TRBJ1-1, with 7 bases lining up with TRBD1. The CDR3 is 14 residues long. V lost 11 bases to trimming and J lost 1 base; unmatched junction nucleotides: 10. Looked up from germline, CDR1 is MNHNS and CDR2 is SASEGT. CDR3 sequence reads: CALRQGQPNTEAFF. DNA of the CDR3: TGTGCCCTACGCCAGGGACAGCCGAACACTGAAGCTTTCTTT.

This rearrangement joins TRBV7-2 to TRBJ1-5; TRBD1 matches at 10 bases. This CDR3 has 16 residues. V lost 5 bases, J lost 6 bases, and 10 bases stayed unmatched. Germline values: CDR1 SGHTA, CDR2 FQGNSA. In DNA, the CDR3 is TGTGCCAGCAGCACTACCGGACAGGGGGTAAGTCAGCCCCAGCATTTT. This sequence encodes CASSTTGQGVSQPQHF.

J is TRBJ2-1 and V is TRBV11-2; D not resolved. Germline CDR1 SGHAT, CDR2 FQNNGV. With 2 bases removed from V and 9 bases from J, the gap between germline ends came to 11 bases. The CDR3 has 13 amino acids. CDR3 nucleotide sequence: TGTGCCAGCAGCTTAATCTTAGTTTCTGAGCAGTTCTTC. This encodes CASSLILVSEQFF.

This clonotype was detected ten times or more. The CDR3: CASSLPSGTGGAYEQYF. The DNA of the CDR3 is TGTGCCAGCAGCTTACCTTCCGGGACAGGGGGGGCTTACGAGCAGTACTTC. V is TRBV7-9 and J is TRBJ2-7; TRBD1 matches at 11 bases. Per germline, CDR1 SEHNR and CDR2 FQNEAQ (reference sequence). J gave up 4 bases and V 2 bases, and 10 bases lay outside the gene matches. The CDR3 sequence is 17 residues long.

This chain uses TRBV29-1 with TRBJ1-1, with D perhaps matching TRBD1 (5 bases). The V gene's germline CDR1 is SQVTM and CDR2 ANQGSEA. CDR3 length: 14 residues. V lost 8 bases and J lost 0, with 16 bases in between. In DNA, the CDR3 is TGCAGCTCCACACCTCGGGGCGTGAACACTGAAGCTTTCTTT. This gives the protein CSSTPRGVNTEAFF.

This clonotype occurred many times. The chain carries TRBV7-9 and TRBJ1-3, with D possibly TRBD1 on 6 matching bases. CDR1 and CDR2 from the germline V gene are SEHNR and FQNEAQ (reference sequence). The CDR3 covers 16 residues. Trimming removed 4 bases from V and 0 bases from J, with 13 bases in between. The CDR3 here is CASSSGTPISGNTIYF. CDR3 nucleotides: TGTGCCAGCAGCTCCGGGACACCTATCTCTGGAAACACCATATATTTT.

Many counts were recorded for this clonotype. The chain links TRBV20-1 to TRBJ1-2; D remains ambiguous. The V and J ends lost 1 base and 8 bases respectively, with 20 bases between them. The CDR3 has 15 residues. Looked up from germline, CDR1 is DFQATT and CDR2 is SNEGSKA (reference sequence). The CDR3 coding sequence is TGCAGTGCTAGAGTCCCGACCCGGATGGGAGAGGGCTACACCTTC. The encoded protein is CSARVPTRMGEGYTF.

The table lists this clonotype with many counts. The J gene is TRBJ2-7, the V gene TRBV29-1; 7 bases align to TRBD1. Unmatched junction bases numbered 9, after V lost 5 bases and J lost 5 bases. The germline V gene has CDR1 SQVTM and CDR2 ANQGSEA. The CDR3 totals 13 residues. CDR3 in amino acids: CSVLGRGFHEQYF. CDR3 DNA: TGCAGCGTTCTGGGCAGGGGGTTCCACGAGCAGTACTTC.

This clonotype was recorded only once. The chain couples TRBV29-1 to TRBJ2-2, with D perhaps matching TRBD1 (6 bases). The CDR3 has 15 amino acids. V gave up 1 base and J gave up 7 bases, with 16 bases separating them. Germline-derived CDR1 and CDR2 are SQVTM and ANQGSEA. CDR3 loop: CSVEAGTSPIGELFF. The CDR3 coding sequence is TGCAGCGTTGAAGCTGGGACATCCCCTATCGGGGAGCTGTTTTTT.

In its sample, this clonotype was seen many times. The rearrangement uses TRBV12-3 or TRBV12-4 and TRBJ1-6, with 10 bases aligning to TRBD1. V trimming: 7 bases; J trimming: 0 bases; junction bases outside the gene matches: 9. The CDR3 has 18 amino acids. The CDR3 DNA reads as TGTGCCAGCACCTGGGGGACAGGGGTGAGCTCCTATAATTCACCCCTCCACTTT. It specifies CASTWGTGVSSYNSPLHF.

This clonotype has a count of ten or more. This could be a read error, since a much larger clone is one nucleotide away. The chain combines TRBV25-1 with TRBJ2-7; 8 nucleotides match TRBD2. CDR3 length: 14 amino acids. V trimming: 8 bases; J trimming: 5 bases; junction bases outside the gene matches: 11. From germline, CDR1 is MGHDK and CDR2 SYGVNS. CDR3 sequence reads: CASGPAGVSHEQYF. The CDR3 region has the DNA TGTGCCAGCGGACCAGCGGGAGTATCCCACGAGCAGTACTTC.

This clonotype was seen a single time. This sequence joins TRBV7-9 and TRBJ2-5; D unclear. The germline V and J ends were trimmed by 5 bases and 0 bases, with 19 bases remaining between them. Germline V gene sequence: CDR1 SEHNR, CDR2 FQNEAQ (reference sequence). The CDR3 extends over 17 amino acids. The CDR3 DNA is TGTGCCAGCAGCCCCTGGGGATTGTCTAGGTACCAAGAGACCCAGTACTTC. Protein: CASSPWGLSRYQETQYF.

The sample holds many counts of this clonotype. The V call is TRBV9, the J call TRBJ2-7; 12 nucleotides match TRBD1. The germline CDR1 and CDR2 sequences are SGDLS and YYNGEE. The CDR3 sequence is 16 residues long. Trimming cost V 4 bases and J 6 bases; bases outside gene matches: 11. The CDR3 sequence is CASSPGEGQGASEQYF. The CDR3 DNA reads TGTGCCAGCAGCCCCGGGGAGGGACAGGGGGCGAGCGAGCAGTACTTC.